A single sample is the source of the 8 T cell receptor beta chains below, sequenced in a study of cytomegalovirus exposure and HLA in healthy donors. PCR amplification relied on 60 Vbeta primers (plus 13 Jbeta primers). Assay: immunoSEQ multiplex PCR; the TCRdb copy retains only in-frame clones and omits some. The sample includes 110,000 or so clones, 67% of them seen just once. Sample: PBMCs. These receptors were obtained from a man between 18 and 35 years old in good health and CMV-seropositive.

J is TRBJ2-7 and V is TRBV9; D possibly corresponds to TRBD1 (7 bases). The V gene lost 0 bases and the J gene lost 4 bases, with 11 bases spanning the gap. Germline loops: CDR1 SGDLS, CDR2 YYNGEE. The CDR3 loop spans 14 amino acids. The CDR3 is CASSVGSGGYEQYF. CDR3 nucleotide sequence: TGTGCCAGCAGCGTAGGGTCAGGGGGGTACGAGCAGTACTTC. The full variable domain, its missing parts supplied by reference TRBV9 and TRBJ2-7, is DSGVTQTPKHLITATGQRVTLRCSPRSGDLSVYWYQQSLDQGLQFLIQYYNGEERAKGNILERFSAQQFPDLHSELNLSSLELGDSALYFCASSVGSGGYEQYFGPGTRLTVT.

This chain links TRBV5-1 with TRBJ1-6; D might be TRBD1 (5 bases). V was pared by 4 bases and J by 6 bases, with 14 bases between. Germline-derived CDR1 and CDR2 are SGHRS and YFSETQ. CDR3 size: 15 residues. CDR3: CASSVNQGSNSPLHF. For the CDR3, the DNA is TGCGCCAGCAGCGTAAATCAGGGTTCTAATTCACCCCTCCACTTT.

This rearrangement joins TRBV2 to TRBJ2-1, with a tentative D call TRBD2 (6 bases). The CDR3 runs 15 residues. V lost 6 bases to trimming and J lost 6 bases, with 18 bases between them. Germline V CDR1 and CDR2: SNHLY, FYNNEI. This CDR3 is CASSPRLDAGNEQFF. The CDR3 DNA sequence: TGTGCCAGCAGCCCCCGACTAGATGCGGGCAATGAGCAGTTCTTC.

The J gene is TRBJ2-7, the V gene TRBV18; possibly TRBD1 for D (6 bases). CDR1 and CDR2 (germline): KGHSH, LQKENI. V was pared by 2 bases and J by 7 bases, with 9 bases between. The CDR3 loop spans 12 amino acids. This chain's CDR3 is CASSPTGLEQYV. The CDR3 DNA is TGTGCCAGCTCACCAACAGGGCTTGAGCAGTACGTC.

The rearrangement joins TRBV28 to TRBJ2-1, with D possibly matching TRBD1 (6 bases). With 3 bases removed from V and 10 bases from J, the gap between germline ends came to 16 bases. Germline V gives CDR1 MDHEN, CDR2 SYDVKM. CDR3 size: 14 residues. The CDR3 DNA reads TGTGCCAGCAGTTTCAGGAACAGGGTTGGGGAGCAGTTCTTC. As protein: CASSFRNRVGEQFF.

In its sample, this clone was seen a few times. V usage is TRBV2 and J usage is TRBJ1-1; D uncertain. The CDR3 sequence is 14 residues long. V shed 6 bases and J shed 0 bases, with 11 bases lying between them. CDR1 is SNHLY, CDR2 FYNNEI, per germline. The CDR3 loop is CASRGRSLNTEAFF. The CDR3 nucleotides read TGTGCCAGCAGAGGCAGGTCCCTGAACACTGAAGCTTTCTTT.

The rearrangement joins TRBV19 to TRBJ1-4, with TRBD1 as a possible D gene (5 bases). The germline V gene has CDR1 LNHDA and CDR2 SQIVND (reference sequence). V lost 5 bases, J lost 5 bases, and 15 bases lay in between. The CDR3 is 15 amino acids. CDR3 DNA sequence: TGTGCCAGTAGTGTGCTTGGGCAGGGCAATGAAAAACTGTTTTTT. As protein: CASSVLGQGNEKLFF.

The chain carries TRBV6-4 and TRBJ2-7, with D possibly TRBD1 on 6 matching bases. Germline CDR1 is MRHNA and CDR2 is SNTAGT. This CDR3 has 15 residues. Trimming left V 6 bases short and J 1 base short, with 16 bases between. CDR3 bases: TGTGCCAGCAGGGACGCCCGGGACATTTCCTACGAGCAGTACTTC. Translation gives CASRDARDISYEQYF.